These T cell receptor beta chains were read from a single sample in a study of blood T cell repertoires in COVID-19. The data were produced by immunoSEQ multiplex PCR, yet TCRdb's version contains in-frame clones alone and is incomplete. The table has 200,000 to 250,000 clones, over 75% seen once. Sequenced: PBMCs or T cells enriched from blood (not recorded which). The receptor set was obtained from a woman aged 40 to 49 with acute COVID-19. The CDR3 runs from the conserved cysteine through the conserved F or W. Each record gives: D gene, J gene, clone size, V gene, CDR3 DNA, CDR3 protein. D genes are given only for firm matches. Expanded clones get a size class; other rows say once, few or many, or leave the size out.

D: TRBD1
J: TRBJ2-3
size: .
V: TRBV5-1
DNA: TGCGCCAGCAGCCCCCTGACAGGGGGCGTCACAGATACGCAGTATTTT
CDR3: CASSPLTGGVTDTQYF

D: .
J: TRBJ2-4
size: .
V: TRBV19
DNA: TGTGCCAGTACCCCTACGGGGATAGCCAAAAACATTCAGTACTTC
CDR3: CASTPTGIAKNIQYF

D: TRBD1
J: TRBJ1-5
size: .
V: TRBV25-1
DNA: TGTGCCAGCAGTGCAACGGACAGGGGAAATCAGCCCCAGCATTTT
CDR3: CASSATDRGNQPQHF

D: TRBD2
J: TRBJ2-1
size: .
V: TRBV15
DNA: TGTGCCACCAGCAGAGATAGACTAGGGGGTTTAGCGGGAGGGAGCTCCTACAATGAGCAGTTCTTC
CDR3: CATSRDRLGGLAGGSSYNEQFF

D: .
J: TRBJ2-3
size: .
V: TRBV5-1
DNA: TGCGCCTGTTACAGGGAGCCCGGCACAGATACGCAGTATTTT
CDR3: CACYREPGTDTQYF

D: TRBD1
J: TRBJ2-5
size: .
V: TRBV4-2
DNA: TGTGCCAGCAGCCAACCCCGAGTCCCACCTGACAGGGACGAACCTTACCAAGAGACCCAGTACTTC
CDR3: CASSQPRVPPDRDEPYQETQYF

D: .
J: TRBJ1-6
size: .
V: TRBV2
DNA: TGTGCCAGCAGTGTGTTGCAGACCTATAATTCACCCCTCCACTTT
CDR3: CASSVLQTYNSPLHF

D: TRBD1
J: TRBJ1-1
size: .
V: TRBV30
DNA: TGTGCCTGGAGTGTAGAGGACCACTTACAGGGGCGGCAAGCTTTCTTT
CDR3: CAWSVEDHLQGRQAFF

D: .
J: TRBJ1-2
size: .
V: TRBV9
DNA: TGTGCCAGCAGCACACAGGGAGCCCTTGGGTATGGCTACACCTTC
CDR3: CASSTQGALGYGYTF

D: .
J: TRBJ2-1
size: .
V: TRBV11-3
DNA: TGTGCCAGCAGCGCAAGACTTGGTCTTGAGCAGTTCTTC
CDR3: CASSARLGLEQFF

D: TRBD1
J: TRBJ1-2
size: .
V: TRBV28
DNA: TGTGCCAGCAGACTCGGGACAGGGGGGCACTATGGCTACACCTTC
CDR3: CASRLGTGGHYGYTF

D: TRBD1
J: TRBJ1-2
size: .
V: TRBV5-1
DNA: TGCGCCAGCAGCTTGGATGGGACAGGGGACGGCTACACCTTC
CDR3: CASSLDGTGDGYTF

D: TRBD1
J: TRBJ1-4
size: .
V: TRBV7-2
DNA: TGTGCCAGCAGCCCCGGGGACAGGGGAGCTGAAAAACTGTTTTTT
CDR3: CASSPGDRGAEKLFF

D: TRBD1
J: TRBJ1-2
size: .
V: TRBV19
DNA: TGTGCCAGTAGTACCGACAGGGGGAGGACCTCTAACTATGGCTACACCTTC
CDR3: CASSTDRGRTSNYGYTF

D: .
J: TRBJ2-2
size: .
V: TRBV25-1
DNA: TGTGCCAGCCAGAGGGGGGGGAACACCGGGGAGCTGTTTTTT
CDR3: CASQRGGNTGELFF

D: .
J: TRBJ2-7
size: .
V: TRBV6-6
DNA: TGTGCCAGCAGTTACGGGGAGACCTACGAGCAGTACTTC
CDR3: CASSYGETYEQYF

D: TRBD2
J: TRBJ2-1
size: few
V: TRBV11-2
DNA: TGTGCCAGCAGCTTAGGGACTAGCGGGGCCCACTCCTACAATGAGCAGTTCTTC
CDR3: CASSLGTSGAHSYNEQFF

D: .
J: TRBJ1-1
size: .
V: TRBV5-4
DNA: TGTGCCAGCAGCTTGGCCCTCGGGGGTGGGACTGAAGCTTTCTTT
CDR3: CASSLALGGGTEAFF

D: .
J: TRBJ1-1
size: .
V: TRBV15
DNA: TGTGCCACCAGCAGAGATCTGGCAGGGTACACTGAAGCTTTCTTT
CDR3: CATSRDLAGYTEAFF

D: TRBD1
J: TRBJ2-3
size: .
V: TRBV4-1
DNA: TGCGCCAGCAGCCGTGGACAGGGGGTGGGTCAGGATACGCAGTATTTT
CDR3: CASSRGQGVGQDTQYF

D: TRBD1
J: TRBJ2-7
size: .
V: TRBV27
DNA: TGTGCCAGCAGGACAGGGAGCCACGAGCAGTACTTC
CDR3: CASRTGSHEQYF

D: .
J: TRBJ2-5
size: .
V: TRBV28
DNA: TGTGCCAGCAGTTCCCAGCTCCGCGGGGACCAAGAGACCCAGTACTTC
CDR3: CASSSQLRGDQETQYF

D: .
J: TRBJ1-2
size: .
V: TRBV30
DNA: TGTGCCTGGAGTCACAGTCGGGGAATAACTGGCTACACCTTC
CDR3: CAWSHSRGITGYTF

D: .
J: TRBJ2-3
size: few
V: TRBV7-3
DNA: TGTGCCAGCAGCCAGGCGGGGGCCAACACAGATACGCAGTATTTT
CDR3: CASSQAGANTDTQYF

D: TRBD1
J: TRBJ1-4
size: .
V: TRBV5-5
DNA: TGTGCCAGCAGCACCACAGGGGGCCCCAATGAAAAACTGTTTTTT
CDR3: CASSTTGGPNEKLFF

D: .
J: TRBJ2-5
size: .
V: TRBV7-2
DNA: TGTGCCAGCAGCCCTCAGATGGCGGGAGAGACCCAGTACTTC
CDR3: CASSPQMAGETQYF

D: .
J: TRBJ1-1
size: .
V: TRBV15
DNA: TGTGCCACCAGCAGGGGACAAGGGTTTCAGGACACTGAAGCTTTCTTT
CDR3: CATSRGQGFQDTEAFF

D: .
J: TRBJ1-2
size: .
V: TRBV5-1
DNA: TGCGCCAGCAGCCTTTCGCCGGGACAAAACTATGGCTACACCTTC
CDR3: CASSLSPGQNYGYTF

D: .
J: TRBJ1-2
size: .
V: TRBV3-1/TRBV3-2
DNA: TGTGCCAGCAGCCGAGACAGTGGTGATAGCTACACCTTC
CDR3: CASSRDSGDSYTF

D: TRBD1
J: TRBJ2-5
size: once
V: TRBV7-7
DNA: TGTGCTAGCAGCCCGCGGACAGGGCTGGGAGAGACCCAGTACTTC
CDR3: CASSPRTGLGETQYF

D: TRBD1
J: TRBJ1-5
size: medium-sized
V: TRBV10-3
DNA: TGTGCCAGCGATACAGGGGATAGCAATCAGCCCCAGCATTTT
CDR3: CASDTGDSNQPQHF

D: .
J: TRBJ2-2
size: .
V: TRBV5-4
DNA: TGTGCCAGCAGCACCCAGCGGGCCTGGAACACCGGGGAGCTGTTTTTT
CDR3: CASSTQRAWNTGELFF

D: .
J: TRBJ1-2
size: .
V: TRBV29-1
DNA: TGCAGCGTCGTCCGGGACATGGATAGAGGTGGCTACACCTTC
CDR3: CSVVRDMDRGGYTF

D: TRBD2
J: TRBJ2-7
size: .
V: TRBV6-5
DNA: TGTGCCACCACGGGAGGGGCGCGGGAGCAGTACTTC
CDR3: CATTGGAREQYF

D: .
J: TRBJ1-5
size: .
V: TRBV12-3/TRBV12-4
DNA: TGTGCCAGCAGTTTCGCGGCAGATCAGCCCCAGCATTTT
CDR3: CASSFAADQPQHF

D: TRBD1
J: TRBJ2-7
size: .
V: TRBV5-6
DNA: TGTGCCAGCAGCTTGGTGGCAGGGGGCCACGAGCAGTACTTC
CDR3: CASSLVAGGHEQYF

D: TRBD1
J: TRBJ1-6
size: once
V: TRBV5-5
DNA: TGTGCCAGCAGTTCCGGGACAGGAGGATCACCCCTCCACTTT
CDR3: CASSSGTGGSPLHF

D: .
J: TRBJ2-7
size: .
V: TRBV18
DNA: TGTGCCAGCTCACCATACAGAACAGCCTACGAGCAGTACTTC
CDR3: CASSPYRTAYEQYF

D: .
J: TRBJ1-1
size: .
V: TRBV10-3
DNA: TGTGCCATCAGTGAAGGGTTCGGGGGGAAGACTGAAGCTTTCTTT
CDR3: CAISEGFGGKTEAFF

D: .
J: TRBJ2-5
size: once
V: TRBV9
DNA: TGTGCCAGCAGCCCAGGGGAGGGACGGCAAGAGACCCAGTACTTC
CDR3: CASSPGEGRQETQYF

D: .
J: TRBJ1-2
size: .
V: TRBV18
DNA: TGTGCCAGCTCACCACAAGATCAGGGTGGCTACACCTTC
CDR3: CASSPQDQGGYTF

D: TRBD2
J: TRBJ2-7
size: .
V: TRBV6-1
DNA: TGTGCCAGCAGTGAAAGGGGACTAGCGGGGACCTCCTACGAGCAGTACTTC
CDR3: CASSERGLAGTSYEQYF

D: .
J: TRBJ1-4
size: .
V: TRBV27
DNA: TGTGCCAGCAGTTTCCGTGGCCCGCCCCTTAATGAAAAACTGTTTTTT
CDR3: CASSFRGPPLNEKLFF

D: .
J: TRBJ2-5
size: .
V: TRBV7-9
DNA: TGTGCCAGCAGCTCAGGGGGAGGGACCCAGTACTTC
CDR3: CASSSGGGTQYF